A single T cell receptor beta chain is shown here with its context. Its antigen is as yet unknown. The method was immunoSEQ multiplex PCR; TCRdb's version includes in-frame clones alone and lacks a portion of them. Counted here are about 110,000 clones, less than 95% occurring once; the ten biggest clones make up approximately 2.9%. This sample was included in a study of T cell responses to AZD1222 COVID-19 vaccine. Study findings and constraints: It should be noted that donors were predominantly white British and more often female, and clonal diversity was possibly underestimated. It was only a handful of AZD1222 recipients who were seropositive at baseline.

The CDR3 runs to 15 residues. Germline CDR1 SGHNT, CDR2 YYREEE (reference sequence). V was trimmed by 4 bases and J by 3 bases, leaving 13 bases between them. The sample consisted of peripheral blood, taken 28 days after the second AZD1222 dose. This sequence was found in an adult who received the AZD1222 COVID-19 vaccine. The chain couples TRBV5-4 to TRBJ1-4; D gene uncertain. CDR3 in DNA: TGTGCCAGCAGCGCCGCCTCGGGCCCTAATGAAAAACTGTTTTTT. Amino acids: CASSAASGPNEKLFF. Full variable domain (missing parts from reference TRBV5-4 and TRBJ1-4): ETGVTQSPTHLIKTRGQQVTLRCSSQSGHNTVSWYQQALGQGPQFIFQYYREEENGRGNFPPRFSGLQFPNYSSELNVNALELDDSALYLCASSAASGPNEKLFFGSGTQLSVL.